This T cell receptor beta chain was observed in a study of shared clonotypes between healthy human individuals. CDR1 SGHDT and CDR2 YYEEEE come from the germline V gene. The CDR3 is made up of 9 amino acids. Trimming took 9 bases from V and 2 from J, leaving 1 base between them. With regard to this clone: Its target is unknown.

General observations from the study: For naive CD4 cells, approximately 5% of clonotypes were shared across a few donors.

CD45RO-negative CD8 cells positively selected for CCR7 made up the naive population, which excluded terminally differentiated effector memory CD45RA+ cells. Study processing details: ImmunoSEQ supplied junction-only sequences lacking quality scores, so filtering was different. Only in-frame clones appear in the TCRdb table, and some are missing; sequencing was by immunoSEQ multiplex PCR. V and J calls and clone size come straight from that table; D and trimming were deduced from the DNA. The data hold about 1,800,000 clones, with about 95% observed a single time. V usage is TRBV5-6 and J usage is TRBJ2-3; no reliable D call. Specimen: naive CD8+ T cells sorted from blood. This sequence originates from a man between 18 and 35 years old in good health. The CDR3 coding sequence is TGTGCCAACACAGATACGCAGTATTTT. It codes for CANTDTQYF.